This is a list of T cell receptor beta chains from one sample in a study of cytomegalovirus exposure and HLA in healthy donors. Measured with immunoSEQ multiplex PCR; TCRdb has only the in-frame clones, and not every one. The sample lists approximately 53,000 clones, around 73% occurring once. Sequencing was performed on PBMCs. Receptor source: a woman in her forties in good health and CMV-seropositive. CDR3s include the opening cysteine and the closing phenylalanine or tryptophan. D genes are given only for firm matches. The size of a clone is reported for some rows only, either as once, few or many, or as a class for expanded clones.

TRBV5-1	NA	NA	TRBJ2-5	CASSLRGLGQETQYF	TGCGCCAGCAGCTTACGAGGACTGGGTCAAGAGACCCAGTACTTC
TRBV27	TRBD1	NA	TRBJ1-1	CASTDRGHGTEAFF	TGTGCCAGCACTGACAGGGGGCACGGCACTGAAGCTTTCTTT
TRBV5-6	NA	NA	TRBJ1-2	CASRRGQTYGYTF	TGTGCCAGCAGGAGAGGACAGACTTATGGCTACACCTTC
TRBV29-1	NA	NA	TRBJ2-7	CSVGGSSYEQYF	TGCAGCGTTGGCGGAAGCTCCTACGAGCAGTACTTC
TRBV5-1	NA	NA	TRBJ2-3	CASSLATSTDTQYF	TGCGCCAGCAGCTTGGCGACTAGCACAGATACGCAGTATTTT
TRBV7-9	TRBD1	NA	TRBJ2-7	CASSSTGVIYEQYF	TGTGCCAGCAGCTCGACAGGGGTCATCTACGAGCAGTACTTC
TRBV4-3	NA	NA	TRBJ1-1	CASSQDRRDTEAFF	TGCGCCAGCAGCCAAGATAGACGGGACACTGAAGCTTTCTTT
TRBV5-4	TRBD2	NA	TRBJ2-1	CASNSRGGVNEQFF	TGTGCCAGCAACAGTCGGGGGGGCGTGAATGAGCAGTTCTTC
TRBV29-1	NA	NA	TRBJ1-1	CSVGGRRDEAFF	TGCAGCGTTGGGGGGAGGAGGGATGAAGCTTTCTTT
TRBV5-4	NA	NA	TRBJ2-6	CASSLGQSSGANVLTF	TGTGCCAGCAGCTTGGGACAGTCTTCTGGGGCCAACGTCCTGACTTTC
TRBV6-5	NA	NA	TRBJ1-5	CASSYSGFNQPQHF	TGTGCCAGCAGTTACTCGGGCTTTAATCAGCCCCAGCATTTT
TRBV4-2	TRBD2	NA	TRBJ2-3	CASSQGPSGGTRRADTQYF	TGTGCCAGCAGCCAAGGTCCCTCCGGTGGGACTAGGAGGGCGGATACGCAGTATTTT
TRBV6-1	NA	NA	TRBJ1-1	CASSEGGNTEAFF	TGTGCCAGCAGTGAAGGAGGGAACACTGAAGCTTTCTTT
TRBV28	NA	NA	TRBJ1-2	CASRRGGYTF	TGTGCCAGCAGAAGGGGTGGCTACACCTTC
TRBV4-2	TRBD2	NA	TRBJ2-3	CASSQGGGNGGARDTQYF	TGTGCCAGCAGCCAAGGGGGCGGAAACGGGGGGGCGCGAGATACGCAGTATTTT
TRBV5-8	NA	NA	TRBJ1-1	CASNNRNTEAFF	TGTGCCAGTAACAACAGAAACACTGAAGCTTTCTTT
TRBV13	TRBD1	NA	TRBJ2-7	CASSPKGGTYEQYF	TGTGCCAGCAGCCCTAAAGGGGGCACCTACGAGCAGTACTTC
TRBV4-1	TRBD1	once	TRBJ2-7	CASARQGSYEQYF	TGCGCCAGCGCCCGACAGGGCTCCTACGAGCAGTACTTC
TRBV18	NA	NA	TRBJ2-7	CASSPWDNSYEQYF	TGTGCCAGCTCACCCTGGGACAACTCCTACGAGCAGTACTTC
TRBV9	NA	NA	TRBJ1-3	CASSREPGNTIYF	TGTGCCAGCTCGCGGGAGCCTGGAAACACCATATATTTT
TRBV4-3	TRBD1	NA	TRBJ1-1	CASSQDGRGHTEAFF	TGCGCCAGCAGCCAAGACGGCAGGGGGCACACTGAAGCTTTCTTT
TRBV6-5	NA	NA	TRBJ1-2	CASSDTNDYGYTF	TGTGCCAGCAGTGACACCAACGACTATGGCTACACCTTC
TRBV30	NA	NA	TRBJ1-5	CAWNRGCNQPQHF	TGTGCCTGGAATAGGGGATGCAATCAGCCCCAGCATTTT
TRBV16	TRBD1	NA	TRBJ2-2	CASSSDGQGGHFF	TGTGCCAGCAGCTCCGACGGACAGGGTGGGCACTTTTTT
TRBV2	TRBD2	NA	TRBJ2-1	CASSVPSGGFNEQFF	TGTGCCAGCAGTGTTCCGAGCGGGGGGTTCAATGAGCAGTTCTTC
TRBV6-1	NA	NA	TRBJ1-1	CASSEYAAGIGAFF	TGTGCCAGCAGTGAATATGCTGCGGGGATAGGGGCTTTCTTT
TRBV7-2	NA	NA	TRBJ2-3	CASSSLGRAGTDTQYF	TGTGCCAGCAGCTCCCTTGGGCGGGCGGGGACAGATACGCAGTATTTT
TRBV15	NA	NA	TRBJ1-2	CATSRDLLPYGYTF	TGTGCCACCAGCAGAGATCTACTCCCCTATGGCTACACCTTC
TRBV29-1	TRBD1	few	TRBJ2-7	CSVNPGQGDYEQYF	TGCAGCGTAAACCCGGGACAGGGGGACTACGAGCAGTACTTC
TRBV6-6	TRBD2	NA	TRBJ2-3	CASTSSGGFTDTQYF	TGTGCCAGCACCTCTAGCGGAGGTTTCACAGATACGCAGTATTTT
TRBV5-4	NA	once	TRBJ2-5	CASSSREGLEETQYF	TGTGCCAGCAGCTCCCGGGAAGGTCTTGAAGAGACCCAGTACTTC
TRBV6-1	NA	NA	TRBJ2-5	CASSPRQRTTQYF	TGTGCCAGCAGTCCCAGACAGAGAACTACCCAGTACTTC